This passage covers 10 T cell receptor beta chains from one sample sequenced in a study of T cells in Graves' hyperthyroidism and ophthalmopathy. The investigators amplified TCR beta CDR3 regions from RNA transcripts. During a first-round RT-PCR of the TCR CDR3, the HTBI primer set was used. TCRdb reprocessed the multiplex PCR reads with MiXCR, giving one entry per CDR3 protein. The sample has roughly 420,000 distinct CDR3 sequences; roughly an eighth are singletons. The sequencing input was blood. The receptors were gathered from a woman aged 18-30 years with Graves' hyperthyroidism.

The rearrangement links TRBV20-1 to TRBJ2-1, with D maybe TRBD2 (7 bases). Germline V lookup: CDR1 DFQATT, CDR2 SNEGSKA (reference sequence). V was trimmed by 5 bases and J by 8 bases, leaving 16 bases between them. This CDR3 has 13 amino acids. The DNA for the CDR3 is TGCAGTGCTGGAGGGGGGGTGGCCCATGAGCAGTTCTTC. Translation: CSAGGGVAHEQFF.

There are a few counts of this clonotype. V gene TRBV18 combines with J gene TRBJ1-1; tentative D call: TRBD1 (5 bases). This CDR3 is built from 14 residues. Trimming left V 4 bases short and J 3 bases short, with 12 bases between. The germline V gene encodes CDR1 KGHSH and CDR2 LQKENI. The CDR3 DNA sequence: TGTGCCAGCTCACGCGAGGGGATTCACACTGAAGCTTTCTTT. This sequence encodes CASSREGIHTEAFF.

In its sample, this clonotype was seen many times. The V gene is TRBV7-9, the J gene TRBJ1-1; D call uncertain. The CDR3 runs to 14 residues. Per the germline V gene, CDR1 is SEHNR and CDR2 is FQNEAQ (reference sequence). V was trimmed by 4 bases and J by 1 base, leaving 10 bases between them. The CDR3 loop is CASSSEHENTEAFF. The CDR3 DNA reads as TGTGCCAGCAGCTCAGAACATGAGAACACTGAAGCTTTCTTT.

This clonotype was recorded a few times. This sequence joins TRBV10-3 and TRBJ2-1; 10 positions match TRBD1. V trimming: 5 bases; J trimming: 7 bases; junction bases outside the gene matches: 11. Germline loops: CDR1 ENHRY, CDR2 SYGVKD. The CDR3 is 16 amino acids. The CDR3 DNA follows: TGTGCCATCAGTATACACTCGGGACAGGGGACGAATGAGCAGTTCTTC. Protein product: CAISIHSGQGTNEQFF.

This clonotype has just a few counts. This chain links TRBV12-3 or TRBV12-4 with TRBJ2-4; the D gene is possibly TRBD2 (5 bases). Trimming stripped 3 bases from V and 8 bases from J, with 11 bases between. The CDR3 consists of 13 residues. The DNA for the CDR3 is TGTGCCAGCAGTTTCGAGGGAACCGACATTCAGTACTTC. Translating it yields CASSFEGTDIQYF.

This clonotype was seen many times. The chain couples TRBV7-3 to TRBJ2-5, with unresolved D. With 8 bases removed from V and 0 bases from J, the gap between germline ends came to 10 bases. Germline lookup yields CDR1 SGHTA and CDR2 FQGTGA. The CDR3 is made up of 13 amino acids. CDR3 sequence reads: CASGLGYQETQYF. The CDR3 nucleotides are TGTGCCAGCGGATTGGGCTACCAAGAGACCCAGTACTTC. Combining the CDR3 with reference TRBV7-3 and TRBJ2-5 gives the whole variable domain GAGVSQTPSNKVTEKGKYVELRCDPISGHTALYWYRQSLGQGPEFLIYFQGTGAADDSGLPNDRFFAVRPEGSVSTLKIQRTERGDSAVYLCASGLGYQETQYFGPGTRLLVL.

The J gene is TRBJ1-5, the V gene TRBV2; no clear D. This CDR3 is built from 16 residues. Germline V gene data show CDR1 as SNHLY and CDR2 as FYNNEI. Trimming took 7 bases from V and 0 from J, leaving 16 bases between them. The CDR3 bases are TGTGCCAGCATGCGTGGGCGAGGATATAGCAATCAGCCCCAGCATTTT. It codes for CASMRGRGYSNQPQHF. The full variable domain, completed using reference TRBV2 and TRBJ1-5, is EPEVTQTPSHQVTQMGQEVILRCVPISNHLYFYWYRQILGQKVEFLVSFYNNEISEKSEIFDDQFSVERPDGSNFTLKIRSTKLEDSAMYFCASMRGRGYSNQPQHFGDGTRLSIL.

In this sample, this clonotype turned up a few times. The chain employs TRBV7-6 and TRBJ2-7; 15 nucleotides match TRBD2. Germline-derived CDR1 and CDR2 are SGHVS and FNYEAQ. The CDR3 contains 17 residues. J gave up 2 bases and V 5 bases, and 7 bases lay outside the gene matches. The CDR3 nucleotides are TGTGCCAGCAGCCCGGGACTAGCGGGAGGCCTCGCCTACGAGCAGTACTTC. Protein: CASSPGLAGGLAYEQYF.

The genes are TRBV20-1 and TRBJ2-3; TRBD2 matches at 9 bases. With 6 bases clipped from V and 3 bases from J, the junction kept 7 bases outside the gene matches. Per germline, CDR1 DFQATT and CDR2 SNEGSKA (reference sequence). The CDR3 spans 14 residues. CDR3 amino acids: CSAYTSGWTDTQYF. In DNA form, the CDR3 reads TGCAGTGCCTACACTAGCGGGTGGACAGATACGCAGTATTTT.

This clonotype appeared many times. The chain uses TRBV6-2 or TRBV6-3 and TRBJ2-1, with D tentatively TRBD2 (6 bases). Germline V gene data show CDR1 as MNHEY and CDR2 as SVGEGT. The CDR3 loop spans 11 amino acids. The V and J ends lost 10 bases and 4 bases respectively, with 8 bases between them. CDR3 nucleotide sequence: TGTGCCACGGCGGGGTACAATGAGCAGTTCTTC. Its translation is CATAGYNEQFF.